The 14 T cell receptor beta chains in this list originate from one sample, sequenced in a study of blood T cell repertoires in COVID-19. The method was immunoSEQ multiplex PCR; TCRdb's version includes in-frame clones alone and lacks a portion of them. The sample lists some 73,000 clones, 82% occurring once. Sequencing used peripheral blood. These receptors were obtained from a woman aged 60 to 75 with acute or convalescent COVID-19.

The rearrangement uses TRBV27 and TRBJ2-3; perhaps TRBD2 as D (5 bases). Germline V lookup: CDR1 MNHEY, CDR2 SMNVEV (reference sequence). V gave up 3 bases and J gave up 0 bases, with 10 bases separating them. CDR3 length equals 15 residues. CDR3 in amino acids: CASSFDRDSTDTQYF. The CDR3 DNA follows: TGTGCCAGCAGTTTCGACCGGGATAGCACAGATACGCAGTATTTT.

V usage is TRBV2 and J usage is TRBJ2-1; 9 bases match TRBD2. The germline gives CDR1 SNHLY, CDR2 FYNNEI. V lost 6 bases, J lost 1 base, and 4 bases stayed unmatched. The CDR3 is made up of 15 amino acids. The CDR3 sequence: CASSPLAGSYNEQFF. The CDR3 nucleotides are TGTGCCAGCAGCCCTCTAGCGGGGTCCTACAATGAGCAGTTCTTC.

This rearrangement joins TRBV9 to TRBJ2-3, with D possibly being TRBD1 (6 bases). Germline assignment: CDR1 SGDLS and CDR2 YYNGEE. The CDR3 is 16 amino acids. Trimming took 0 bases from V and 0 from J, leaving 11 bases between them. The CDR3 coding sequence is TGTGCCAGCAGCGTAGGTCAGGGGTTGAGCACAGATACGCAGTATTTT. It yields the protein CASSVGQGLSTDTQYF.

The genes are TRBV28 and TRBJ1-2; 8 bases are a match to TRBD1. V dropped 6 bases and J dropped 6; count of bases not matched to a gene: 3. This CDR3 has 12 residues. Germline-derived CDR1 and CDR2 are MDHEN and SYDVKM. The CDR3 protein is CASSSGGHGYTF. The CDR3 coding sequence is TGTGCCAGCAGCTCAGGGGGCCATGGCTACACCTTC.

This chain links TRBV5-4 with TRBJ2-5; 8 bases align to TRBD1. CDR1 is SGHNT and CDR2 is YYREEE in the germline V gene (reference sequence). The junction had 4 bases not matched to a gene; V was cut back by 4 bases and J by 5 bases. The CDR3 is 13 amino acids. CDR3 in DNA: TGTGCCAGCAGCCCCGGACAGGGCGAGACCCAGTACTTC. It specifies CASSPGQGETQYF. The variable domain in full, completed from reference TRBV5-4 and TRBJ2-5, reads ETGVTQSPTHLIKTRGQQVTLRCSSQSGHNTVSWYQQALGQGPQFIFQYYREEENGRGNFPPRFSGLQFPNYSSELNVNALELDDSALYLCASSPGQGETQYFGPGTRLLVL.

The J gene is TRBJ1-4, the V gene TRBV28, with 8 positions matching TRBD1. There are 16 residues in the CDR3. J was trimmed by 3 bases and V by 6 bases; bases with no gene match: 9. The germline V gene encodes CDR1 MDHEN and CDR2 SYDVKM. The CDR3 sequence: CASREQGVLSNEKLFF. The CDR3 DNA follows: TGTGCCAGCAGAGAACAGGGGGTCTTGTCTAATGAAAAACTGTTTTTT.

This clone was observed a few times. The chain couples TRBV29-1 to TRBJ2-7; the D gene is possibly TRBD1 (6 bases). V gave up 7 bases and J gave up 7 bases, with 14 bases separating them. The CDR3 spans 11 residues. The germline V gene has CDR1 SQVTM and CDR2 ANQGSEA. This CDR3 is CSGTTGLEQYF. As DNA, the CDR3 is TGCAGCGGAACCACAGGGTTAGAGCAGTACTTC.

This clone was seen a few times. The rearrangement links TRBV29-1 to TRBJ1-2; D is undetermined. Trimming removed 7 bases from V and 13 bases from J, with 19 bases in between. In germline, CDR1 is SQVTM, CDR2 ANQGSEA. This CDR3 contains 11 residues. The CDR3: CSAMEGPALTF. The CDR3 DNA follows: TGCAGCGCCATGGAGGGTCCGGCGCTCACCTTC.

V is TRBV5-4 and J is TRBJ1-1, with TRBD1 as a possible D gene (5 bases). Germline assignment: CDR1 SGHNT and CDR2 YYREEE (reference sequence). V lost 7 bases and J lost 0, with 19 bases in between. This CDR3 spans 16 amino acids. CDR3 residues: CASHRDSYSMNTEAFF. The CDR3 DNA follows: TGTGCCAGCCACCGAGACAGTTACAGTATGAACACTGAAGCTTTCTTT.

The chain links TRBV28 to TRBJ1-5, with 8 positions matching TRBD1. Germline V gene lookup returns CDR1 MDHEN and CDR2 SYDVKM. The CDR3 contains 20 residues. The V gene end was trimmed by 6 bases and the J gene end by 3 bases; junction bases not matched to a gene: 22. The CDR3 loop reads CASSPSWGAELDRVNQPQHF. CDR3 nucleotide sequence: TGTGCCAGCAGCCCCTCGTGGGGAGCCGAGTTGGACAGGGTCAATCAGCCCCAGCATTTT. Complete variable domain (other parts from reference TRBV28 and TRBJ1-5): DVKVTQSSRYLVKRTGEKVFLECVQDMDHENMFWYRQDPGLGLRLIYFSYDVKMKEKGDIPEGYSVSREKKERFSLILESASTNQTSMYLCASSPSWGAELDRVNQPQHFGDGTRLSIL.

The chain couples TRBV15 to TRBJ1-2, with D possibly TRBD1 on 6 matching bases. Germline V lookup: CDR1 LNHNV, CDR2 YYDKDF (reference sequence). The CDR3 is 16 amino acids. V lost 3 bases to trimming and J lost 1 base, with 15 bases between them. The CDR3 loop is CATSSLRDTRNYGYTF. The CDR3 coding sequence is TGTGCCACCAGCAGCCTAAGGGACACCCGTAACTATGGCTACACCTTC.

This clone has only one observation. V gene TRBV2 combines with J gene TRBJ2-1; 9 bases agree with TRBD2. Germline V gene sequence: CDR1 SNHLY, CDR2 FYNNEI. The CDR3 consists of 22 residues. After removal of 8 bases from V and 2 bases from J, the junction contained 28 bases not matched to a gene. This CDR3 is CASGTKSHPGLAIDDTYNEQFF. DNA for the CDR3: TGTGCCAGCGGAACAAAGTCCCATCCGGGACTAGCCATTGACGATACCTACAATGAGCAGTTCTTC.

This clone was detected once. The V call is TRBV3-1 (or the pseudogene TRBV3-2), the J call TRBJ2-7; a weak D match, TRBD2 (5 bases). This CDR3 contains 15 residues. Germline V gene data show CDR1 as LGHDT and CDR2 as YNNKEL (reference sequence). Trimming removed 4 bases at V and 7 bases at J, with 20 bases between. The CDR3 loop is CASSPPYGLVREQYF. The CDR3 nucleotides are TGTGCCAGCAGCCCACCTTATGGACTGGTAAGGGAGCAGTACTTC.

The rearrangement joins TRBV27 to TRBJ2-7, with 8 bases matching TRBD1. Trimming removed 0 bases from V and 6 bases from J; junction bases left unmatched: 10. Germline assignment: CDR1 MNHEY and CDR2 SMNVEV (reference sequence). The CDR3 is 16 residues long. This CDR3 reads CASSLSIRTGSLEQYF. The CDR3 nucleotides read TGTGCCAGCAGTTTATCGATAAGGACAGGGTCACTCGAGCAGTACTTC.